This section outlines one T cell receptor beta chain sequence together with its context. The data are from a study of blood T cell repertoires in COVID-19. Study-level information: The study drew acute and convalescent COVID-19 samples from the United States, Italy and Spain. T cells, B-cell-depleted T cells, or PBMCs supplied cDNA or gDNA.

Authors' data handling: Amplification of reference gene primers was used by the study to estimate nucleated cell counts. Assay used: immunoSEQ multiplex PCR; TCRdb lists only in-frame clones, some missing. That table furnishes V, J and clone size, whereas the DNA furnished D and trimming. The top ten hold approximately 7.4% of the sample, which has tens of thousands of clones, 80% to 85% seen once. Per germline, CDR1 LGHNT and CDR2 FRNRAP. The CDR3 runs 15 residues. J was trimmed by 3 bases and V by 5 bases; bases with no gene match: 10. V gene TRBV12-5 combines with J gene TRBJ2-7; the match to TRBD1 covers 7 bases. The receptor's source is a man aged 60-69 years with active COVID-19. Sequencing input: peripheral blood. CDR3 region: CASGNLPGQNYEQYF. DNA for the CDR3: TGTGCTAGTGGTAACCTCCCGGGACAGAACTACGAGCAGTACTTC.